The 4 T cell receptor beta chains reported below all come from one sample, sequenced in a study of CD8 T cells in Susac syndrome. An amount of RNA that ranged from roughly 0.45 to 1 ug was reverse transcribed with random hexamers. TCRdb re-derived calls from the immunoSEQ multiplex PCR reads in MiXCR, one entry per CDR3 protein. The data show about 300,000 distinct CDR3 sequences, 70% to 90% seen once. The sample consisted of CD8+ T cells from PBMCs. These receptors all come from a human donor with multiple sclerosis.

This sequence joins TRBV28 and TRBJ2-7; 9 bases line up with TRBD1. Germline lookup yields CDR1 MDHEN and CDR2 SYDVKM. The CDR3 consists of 15 residues. The J segment lost 3 bases and the V segment lost 5 bases, leaving 8 bases of the junction unmatched. The CDR3 sequence is CASSQTGTGFYEQYF. The DNA of the CDR3 is TGTGCCAGCAGTCAAACCGGGACAGGGTTCTACGAGCAGTACTTC. The whole variable domain, filled in from reference TRBV28 and TRBJ2-7, reads DVKVTQSSRYLVKRTGEKVFLECVQDMDHENMFWYRQDPGLGLRLIYFSYDVKMKEKGDIPEGYSVSREKKERFSLILESASTNQTSMYLCASSQTGTGFYEQYFGPGTRLTVT.

The chain is built from TRBV20-1 and TRBJ2-5; no reliable D call. Germline V gene lookup returns CDR1 DFQATT and CDR2 SNEGSKA (reference sequence). The CDR3 has 14 amino acids. The germline V and J ends were trimmed by 6 bases and 5 bases, with 19 bases remaining between them. The CDR3 reads CSASKQEEWETQYF. In DNA, the CDR3 is TGCAGTGCCAGCAAGCAAGAAGAGTGGGAGACCCAGTACTTC.

This rearrangement joins TRBV6-5 to TRBJ2-2, with D unclear. The CDR3 has 10 residues. Germline CDR1 MNHEY, CDR2 SVGAGI. V was clipped by 6 bases and J by 6 bases, with 2 bases between them. This CDR3 reads CASSSGELFF. Written as DNA, the CDR3 is TGTGCCAGCAGCTCCGGGGAGCTGTTTTTT.

The chain is built from TRBV28 and TRBJ2-1, with D perhaps matching TRBD2 (5 bases). Trimming shortened V by 5 bases and J by 4 bases, and 21 bases separated the two germline ends. The germline V gene has CDR1 MDHEN and CDR2 SYDVKM. The CDR3 is made up of 17 amino acids. CDR3 nucleotide sequence: TGTGCCAGCAGTCATGAAGCGGCGAGCATCCTTTACAATGAGCAGTTCTTC. This encodes CASSHEAASILYNEQFF.